The clone carrying this TCR beta chain was found many times. Its antigen is unidentified. The data were taken from a study of T cells in Graves' hyperthyroidism and ophthalmopathy. V was pared by 5 bases and J by 4 bases, with 14 bases between. Per germline, CDR1 SEHNR and CDR2 FQNEAQ (reference sequence). The CDR3 covers 14 residues. Pregnant or lactating patients were excluded, as were those with uncontrolled infection or other autoimmune disease. Amplified regions were TCR beta CDR3 sequences from RNA transcripts. TCR CDR3 underwent first-round RT-PCR with the HTBI primer set. TCRdb reprocessed the multiplex PCR reads with MiXCR, giving one entry per CDR3 protein. The sample carries 550,000 to 700,000 distinct CDR3 sequences, 40% to 55% recorded once. Findings and caveats of the study: Researchers report that a 13 V-J model separated ophthalmopathy from stable hyperthyroidism. Blood shared most expanded thyroid clonotypes above 0.001.

The sequencing input was peripheral blood or thyroid tissue (not recorded which). The rearrangement joins TRBV7-9 to TRBJ2-5; D ambiguous. The sequence derives from an adult woman with Graves' disease, either hyperthyroidism or ophthalmopathy (not recorded which). The CDR3, as DNA: TGTGCCAGCAGCCCTAAACTGTGGGGAGAGACCCAGTACTTC. Protein sequence: CASSPKLWGETQYF.